This T cell receptor (beta chain) originates from a study of blood T cell repertoires in COVID-19 (TCRdb year 2020). With regard to the full study: Collaborator samples came from the United States, Italy and Spain and covered acute and convalescent phases of COVID-19. The samples were drawn from the first 160 participants of the ongoing ImmuneRACE study and from 950 to 1,500 subjects provided by 6 global collaborators. The prospective study material was composed of cDNA or gDNA derived from T cells, B-cell-depleted T cells, or PBMCs. Where available, HLA class I and class II types were obtained from metadata supplied by the sample provider rather than from assay-based typing. A de-identified subject ID, COVID-19 status, age in years and sex were almost always included in the sample metadata. The repertoires were released in a freely available public database intended as a resource for research on the immune response to SARS-CoV-2. The dataset comprised deeply sampled blood TCRbeta repertoires from subjects exposed to, actively infected with, or recovered from COVID-19.

TCRbeta CDR3 regions were amplified from genomic DNA using the immunoSEQ Assay, a bias-controlled multiplex PCR. Under the source paper's analysis protocol: The number of nucleated cells in each sample was estimated by amplification of reference gene primers within the assay. Sequence reads were collapsed and filtered to measure the absolute abundance of every unique TCRbeta CDR3 rearrangement. Productive Simpson clonality was computed per sample as the square root of Simpson's diversity index over productive rearrangements. TCRdb holds this immuneACCESS table with in-frame rearrangements only. Some clones are missing; in checked studies, unresolved V genes explain under half, and the rest has no known cause. The V and J calls and clone size were taken over from that table, and D and trimming were inferred from the DNA. The sample table holds 150,000 to 200,000 clones, of which 84% were seen once. Around 20% of the sample rests with the top ten.

Each collaborating institution followed its own protocols to collect whole blood in K2EDTA tubes. Collaborator samples were shipped for TCRbeta analysis as frozen whole blood, isolated PBMCs, or DNA extracted from either sample type. What the study reported, not specific to this receptor: The quantity of clinical and demographic metadata differed by source and by participant and was supplied without curation.

On this clone: There is no known antigen for this receptor. Base qualities are not at hand, and no much larger clone is one base apart.

Counted from cysteine to phenylalanine, this CDR3 has 15 amino acids. CDR3 DNA only is kept here, 45 bases in frame from base 1. V is clipped by 0 bases and J by 1 base, and the sequence between their germline boundaries is 8 bases long. As encoded in the germline V gene, CDR1 is SGHRS while CDR2 is YFSETQ. The sequence links TRBV5-1 to TRBJ1-3, with a weak D call of TRBD1 (5 bases match). The sequenced material came from peripheral blood. This receptor was identified in a woman of 80 years or more with acute or convalescent COVID-19. The CDR3 region has the sequence CASSLEEGSGNTIYF. The bases read TGCGCCAGCAGCTTGGAGGAGGGGTCTGGAAACACCATATATTTT.